The 32 T cell receptor beta chains in this list originate from one sample, sequenced in a study of graft-versus-host responses after intestinal transplantation. Some clones are missing from TCRdb's copy, which holds only in-frame ones; the method was immunoSEQ multiplex PCR. The data hold approximately 60,000 clones, with roughly 90% observed a single time. These TCRs' antigens remain unknown. The sample here was unstimulated CD8+ T cells sorted from spleen or lymph node cells, taken before transplant. These TCRs come from a human donor who was the organ donor for an intestinal transplant.

This clone was found a few times. V and J are TRBV6-6 and TRBJ1-2, with 8 bases aligning to TRBD1. There are 16 residues in the CDR3. CDR1 is MNHNY and CDR2 is SVGAGI in the germline V gene (reference sequence). With V trimmed by 6 bases and J by 6 bases, 15 bases remained unmatched. The CDR3 sequence is CASSPDREVVVHGYTF. The CDR3 DNA reads TGTGCCAGCAGCCCGGACAGGGAGGTAGTGGTCCATGGCTACACCTTC.

The chain recombines TRBV13 with TRBJ2-1; possible D gene TRBD2, 5 bases. The germline CDR1 and CDR2 sequences are PRHDT and FYEKMQ (reference sequence). Trimming removed 3 bases from V and 3 bases from J, with 6 bases in between. This CDR3 is built from 13 residues. CDR3 sequence (DNA): TGTGCCAGCAGCTTGGGGAGCTACAATGAGCAGTTCTTC. This translates into CASSLGSYNEQFF.

This chain uses TRBV9 with TRBJ2-3; D gene uncertain. Trimming stripped 0 bases from V and 11 bases from J, with 16 bases between. The germline CDR1 and CDR2 sequences are SGDLS and YYNGEE. CDR3 size: 14 residues. The CDR3 nucleotides are TGTGCCAGCAGCGTAGCTTCTCCCAGCGACGGGCAGTATTTT. Its translation is CASSVASPSDGQYF.

V gene TRBV27 combines with J gene TRBJ2-1; tentative D call: TRBD1 (6 bases). Germline V gene data show CDR1 as MNHEY and CDR2 as SMNVEV (reference sequence). The CDR3 consists of 15 residues. V was clipped by 1 base and J by 4 bases, with 11 bases between them. CDR3 loop: CASSLFGQPYNEQFF. CDR3 nucleotides: TGTGCCAGCAGTTTATTCGGACAGCCTTACAATGAGCAGTTCTTC.

This chain connects TRBV6-5 to TRBJ2-1; 7 bases fit TRBD1. The CDR3 is 14 amino acids. Germline V gene lookup returns CDR1 MNHEY and CDR2 SVGAGI. With 5 bases clipped from V and 4 bases from J, the junction kept 5 bases outside the gene matches. The CDR3 loop is CASSPGTAYNEQFF. The DNA of the CDR3 is TGTGCCAGCAGTCCCGGGACAGCATACAATGAGCAGTTCTTC.

The chain recombines TRBV9 with TRBJ2-1; 13 bases align to TRBD2. V lost 0 bases, J lost 2 bases, and 8 bases stayed unmatched. CDR1 and CDR2 (germline): SGDLS, YYNGEE. The CDR3 is 19 amino acids. The chain's CDR3 is CASSVARRGLAGTYNEQFF. CDR3 DNA: TGTGCCAGCAGCGTAGCCCGTAGGGGACTAGCGGGAACCTACAATGAGCAGTTCTTC.

The V gene is TRBV7-9, the J gene TRBJ1-1; TRBD1 is a possible D gene (6 bases). The ends were cut back, 5 bases at V and 0 bases at J, with 16 bases in the middle. CDR1 and CDR2 from the germline V gene are SEHNR and FQNEAQ (reference sequence). The CDR3 is 16 residues long. The CDR3 DNA reads as TGTGCCAGCAGCCTAGACATGACAGGAATGAACACTGAAGCTTTCTTT. This sequence encodes CASSLDMTGMNTEAFF.

The chain uses TRBV19 and TRBJ2-1, with D possibly matching TRBD2 (5 bases). Germline V CDR1 and CDR2: LNHDA, SQIVND (reference sequence). Trimming took 5 bases from V and 0 from J, leaving 14 bases between them. This CDR3 is 16 amino acids long. CDR3 bases: TGTGCCAGTAGTCAAGGACTGCCGAGCTCCTACAATGAGCAGTTCTTC. Translated, it gives CASSQGLPSSYNEQFF.

This clone was seen only a few times. This rearrangement joins TRBV6-1 to TRBJ2-7; TRBD1 agrees at 11 bases. The CDR3 length is 13 residues. CDR1 MNHNS and CDR2 SASEGT come from the germline V gene. With 5 bases clipped from V and 7 bases from J, the junction kept 4 bases outside the gene matches. The CDR3 region has the DNA TGTGCCAGCAGTTTGGACAGGGGGCGGGAGCAGTACTTC. Its translation is CASSLDRGREQYF.

Here the CDR3 DNA reads TGTGCCAGCAGTGTCGAGGGGGCACTTGAAAAACTGTTTTTT. Amino acid sequence: CASSVEGALEKLFF. V gene TRBV2 combines with J gene TRBJ1-4; 7 bases line up with TRBD1. With V trimmed by 4 bases and J by 7 bases, 6 bases remained unmatched. Germline V lookup: CDR1 SNHLY, CDR2 FYNNEI. CDR3 length equals 14 residues.

The chain combines TRBV29-1 with TRBJ2-2; D possibly corresponds to TRBD1 (6 bases). This CDR3 region has 13 residues. The germline CDR1 and CDR2 sequences are SQVTM and ANQGSEA. Between the trimmed V and J ends, which lost 3 bases and 5 bases, there was a span of 10 bases. For the CDR3, the DNA is TGCAGCGTTGAGGGGGCTCGGACCGGGGAGCTGTTTTTT. Residues: CSVEGARTGELFF.

This clone was detected only a few times. V gene TRBV27 combines with J gene TRBJ2-1, with D unclear. The CDR3 covers 13 residues. With 7 bases removed from V and 2 bases from J, the gap between germline ends came to 9 bases. Germline lookup yields CDR1 MNHEY and CDR2 SMNVEV (reference sequence). This chain's CDR3 is CASMQAPYNEQFF. The DNA of the CDR3 is TGTGCCAGCATGCAGGCCCCCTACAATGAGCAGTTCTTC.

The chain employs TRBV28 and TRBJ1-2; perhaps TRBD1 as D (6 bases). The CDR3 loop spans 14 amino acids. CDR1 MDHEN and CDR2 SYDVKM come from the germline V gene. V dropped 8 bases and J dropped 8 bases, with 21 bases sitting between them. The DNA of the CDR3 is TGTGCCAGCGGGTCAACAGGGCTTCAGGGAGGCTACACCTTC. It is translated as CASGSTGLQGGYTF.

V gene TRBV27 combines with J gene TRBJ1-2; TRBD1 agrees at 7 bases. The junction had 2 bases not matched to a gene; V was cut back by 6 bases and J by 7 bases. The CDR3 covers 11 residues. Germline CDR1 MNHEY, CDR2 SMNVEV (reference sequence). In nucleotides, the CDR3 is TGTGCCAGCAGGACAGGGCTTGGCTACACCTTC. This encodes CASRTGLGYTF.

The chain employs TRBV18 and TRBJ2-7, with 11 bases aligning to TRBD1. Losses at the gene ends were 3 bases for V and 2 bases for J; bases not matched to a gene: 9. This CDR3 region has 17 residues. CDR1 is KGHSH, CDR2 LQKENI, per germline. CDR3 in DNA: TGTGCCAGCTCACCTTCGGCCGGGACAGGGGGTACCTACGAGCAGTACTTC. The encoded protein is CASSPSAGTGGTYEQYF.

This chain joins TRBV6-5 and TRBJ2-2; 8 bases line up with TRBD1. This CDR3 comprises 15 residues. V gave up 0 bases and J gave up 5 bases; unmatched junction bases: 2. Germline CDR1 reads MNHEY; CDR2 reads SVGAGI. CDR3 in DNA: TGTGCCAGCAGTTACTCGACAGGGGCGACCGGGGAGCTGTTTTTT. This gives the protein CASSYSTGATGELFF.

V is TRBV5-1 and J is TRBJ2-3, with D perhaps TRBD1 (5 bases). CDR1 SGHRS and CDR2 YFSETQ come from the germline V gene. The V end was cut by 2 bases, the J end by 0 bases, with 10 bases between. The CDR3 loop spans 15 amino acids. The chain's CDR3 is CASSFQGSSTDTQYF. The CDR3 coding sequence is TGCGCCAGCAGCTTCCAGGGCTCGAGCACAGATACGCAGTATTTT.

The rearrangement joins TRBV6-1 to TRBJ2-7; D is unresolved. V lost 8 bases and J lost 5, with 22 bases in between. Germline V gene lookup returns CDR1 MNHNS and CDR2 SASEGT. This CDR3 is 15 amino acids long. DNA of the CDR3: TGTGCCAGCTATACCTACTCGTCGACACGCGACGAGCAGTACTTC. Translating it yields CASYTYSSTRDEQYF.

The chain is built from TRBV11-3 and TRBJ2-1; D unresolved. This CDR3 comprises 14 residues. Germline CDR1 is SGHNT and CDR2 is YENEEA. Trimming left V 1 base short and J 12 bases short, with 16 bases between. CDR3 protein: CASSLGPYTRRQFF. CDR3 in DNA: TGTGCCAGCAGCTTAGGGCCGTATACGAGGAGGCAGTTCTTC.

About this clone itself: The identical CDR3 is also encoded by other nucleotide sequences in the sample. This chain uses TRBV5-1 with TRBJ2-7, with D maybe TRBD2 (6 bases). V shed 4 bases and J shed 3 bases, with 11 bases lying between them. This CDR3 contains 13 residues. The V gene's germline CDR1 is SGHRS and CDR2 YFSETQ. For the CDR3, the DNA is TGCGCCAGCAGCCTGGGACTTCTCTACGAGCAGTACTTC. Translating it yields CASSLGLLYEQYF. Filled out from reference TRBV5-1 and TRBJ2-7, the complete variable domain reads KAGVTQTPRYLIKTRGQQVTLSCSPISGHRSVSWYQQTPGQGLQFLFEYFSETQRNKGNFPGRFSGRQFSNSRSEMNVSTLELGDSALYLCASSLGLLYEQYFGPGTRLTVT.

V and J are TRBV6-6 and TRBJ2-7; a possible D gene is TRBD1 (5 bases). Trimming left V 5 bases short and J 1 base short, with 12 bases between. Germline CDR1 reads MNHNY; CDR2 reads SVGAGI (reference sequence). The CDR3 is 14 residues long. CDR3 coding DNA: TGTGCCAGCAGTCCTGGACATCTTTCCTACGAGCAGTACTTC. This translates into CASSPGHLSYEQYF.

This sequence joins TRBV5-1 and TRBJ1-1; D not certain. Germline CDR1 reads SGHRS; CDR2 reads YFSETQ. The CDR3 totals 14 residues. V was cut by 4 bases and J by 1 base, with 11 bases left in between. The CDR3, as DNA: TGCGCCAGCAGCCTTGATTCCAGGAACACTGAAGCTTTCTTT. Translation: CASSLDSRNTEAFF.

The chain joins TRBV5-6 to TRBJ2-2, with D maybe TRBD2 (6 bases). V lost 0 bases, J lost 3 bases, and 12 bases lay in between. CDR1 is SGHDT, CDR2 YYEEEE, per germline. The CDR3 is made up of 16 amino acids. CDR3 DNA sequence: TGTGCCAGCAGCTTGGTCTTCGGGAGAGACACCGGGGAGCTGTTTTTT. Its translation is CASSLVFGRDTGELFF.

V usage is TRBV11-2 and J usage is TRBJ2-1; D remains ambiguous. Germline V lookup: CDR1 SGHAT, CDR2 FQNNGV. V was clipped by 5 bases and J by 12 bases, with 20 bases between them. The CDR3 contains 14 residues. The CDR3 nucleotides read TGTGCCAGCAGCCCCACCGACCTTAGCATTTGGCAGTTCTTC. Translated, it gives CASSPTDLSIWQFF.

The J gene is TRBJ2-5, the V gene TRBV27; D not resolved. CDR3 length: 18 residues. V lost 9 bases and J lost 5, with 31 bases in between. Germline V CDR1 and CDR2: MNHEY, SMNVEV (reference sequence). For the CDR3, the DNA is TGTGCCAGTTCCGAGCTCATTCCGTGGGCAGCCACTCCCGAGACCCAGTACTTC. Translation: CASSELIPWAATPETQYF.

V is TRBV27 and J is TRBJ1-4, with D possibly TRBD1 on 5 matching bases. Germline V gene lookup returns CDR1 MNHEY and CDR2 SMNVEV (reference sequence). Trimming removed 6 bases from V and 7 bases from J, with 18 bases in between. The CDR3 runs 15 residues. The CDR3 DNA reads as TGTGCCAGCAGCCGAAATAAGGGGTTCGGTGAAAAACTGTTTTTT. As protein: CASSRNKGFGEKLFF.

The rearrangement joins TRBV27 to TRBJ2-7; weak D call: TRBD1 (6 bases). The V and J ends lost 3 bases and 1 base respectively, with 10 bases between them. From germline, CDR1 is MNHEY and CDR2 SMNVEV (reference sequence). The CDR3 contains 14 residues. The CDR3 is CASSFRGQSYEQYF. CDR3 sequence (DNA): TGTGCCAGCAGTTTCCGCGGACAGTCCTACGAGCAGTACTTC.

The V gene is TRBV27, the J gene TRBJ1-5; 9 bases match TRBD1. CDR1 MNHEY and CDR2 SMNVEV come from the germline V gene (reference sequence). Trimming at V came to 4 bases and at J to 1 base, leaving 8 bases not matched to a gene. The length of the CDR3 is 17 residues. CDR3 amino acids: CASSSAKGTGSNQPQHF. The CDR3 region has the DNA TGTGCCAGCAGTTCCGCTAAGGGGACAGGGAGCAATCAGCCCCAGCATTTT.

The J gene is TRBJ2-1, the V gene TRBV9; the match to TRBD2 covers 11 bases. The CDR3 is made up of 15 amino acids. V lost 2 bases to trimming and J lost 9 bases; unmatched junction nucleotides: 7. Germline-derived CDR1 and CDR2 are SGDLS and YYNGEE. The CDR3 coding sequence is TGTGCCAGCAGCGTGTCTAGCGGGAGGATTCGTGAGCAGTTCTTC. This encodes CASSVSSGRIREQFF.

The chain couples TRBV19 to TRBJ1-3, with D unclear. Per germline, CDR1 LNHDA and CDR2 SQIVND (reference sequence). V was cut by 5 bases and J by 4 bases, with 6 bases left in between. The CDR3 contains 12 residues. The CDR3 DNA reads TGTGCCAGTAGTCCATCAGGAAACACCATATATTTT. Translation: CASSPSGNTIYF.

This sequence joins TRBV2 and TRBJ2-7, with D uncertain. The V gene's germline CDR1 is SNHLY and CDR2 FYNNEI. The CDR3 length is 14 residues. Trimming took 3 bases from V and 2 from J, leaving 11 bases between them. In DNA form, the CDR3 reads TGTGCCAGCAGTGATTTTAGCCGGACCTACGAGCAGTACTTC. Its translation is CASSDFSRTYEQYF.

The J gene is TRBJ1-5, the V gene TRBV19; 9 positions agree with TRBD1. Trimming cost V 7 bases and J 5 bases; bases outside gene matches: 6. This CDR3 spans 14 amino acids. The germline V gene has CDR1 LNHDA and CDR2 SQIVND (reference sequence). CDR3 amino acids: CASTWTGVHQPQHF. For the CDR3, the DNA is TGTGCCAGTACTTGGACAGGGGTTCATCAGCCCCAGCATTTT.